The clone carrying this T cell receptor beta chain was seen once. Its antigen remains unknown. Sequenced by immunoSEQ multiplex PCR; TCRdb stores in-frame clones only, minus some. The sample shows nearly 110,000 clones, about 90% of them seen only once. These data come from a study of T cell responses to AZD1222 COVID-19 vaccine. The germline gives CDR1 LNHNV, CDR2 YYDKDF (reference sequence). There are 15 residues in the CDR3. V was pared by 0 bases and J by 3 bases, with 4 bases of the junction left unmatched. Study-wide findings and caveats: Just a handful of AZD1222 recipients tested seropositive at baseline. Researchers took repertoire samples only after the peak T cell response had come.

Sequenced here: peripheral blood, sampled on day 0 of AZD1222 vaccination. V and J are TRBV15 and TRBJ2-7; 8 bases are a match to TRBD2. This clonotype originated in an adult in good health. CDR3 in DNA: TGTGCCACCAGCAGAGATAGGCGGGGGGTCTACGAGCAGTACTTC. Its translation: CATSRDRRGVYEQYF.